One and the same sample provided the 24 T cell receptor beta chains below, sequenced in a study of blood T cell repertoires in COVID-19. Libraries were prepared by immunoSEQ multiplex PCR; TCRdb keeps only in-frame clonotypes and omits some of them. The sample carries a few hundred thousand clones, 70% to 90% recorded once. Sequenced sample: peripheral blood. The receptors were gathered from a man aged 18 to 30 with COVID-19, enrolled during active disease.

This sequence joins TRBV11-3 and TRBJ2-2; TRBD1 matches 9 bases. J was trimmed by 1 base and V by 5 bases; bases with no gene match: 5. Looked up from germline, CDR1 is SGHNT and CDR2 is YENEEA. This CDR3 has 16 residues. CDR3 nucleotides: TGTGCCAGCAGCCCACCGGACAGGGGGAACACCGGGGAGCTGTTTTTT. It yields the protein CASSPPDRGNTGELFF.

The J gene is TRBJ2-7, the V gene TRBV18; a weak D match, TRBD1 (6 bases). V was clipped by 3 bases and J by 5 bases, with 11 bases between them. Germline loops: CDR1 KGHSH, CDR2 LQKENI. There are 13 residues in the CDR3. The CDR3 loop is CASSPPNRDEQYF. The DNA for the CDR3 is TGTGCCAGCTCACCCCCAAACAGGGACGAGCAGTACTTC.

The chain combines TRBV14 with TRBJ2-1; 9 bases are shared with TRBD1. The junction had 7 bases not matched to a gene; V was cut back by 4 bases and J by 6 bases. CDR1 and CDR2 from the germline V gene are SGHDN and FVKESK. The CDR3 runs to 15 residues. The CDR3 protein is CASSRLDRGGNEQFF. CDR3 nucleotide sequence: TGTGCCAGCAGCCGATTGGACAGGGGAGGCAATGAGCAGTTCTTC.

The chain uses TRBV27 and TRBJ2-7, with D possibly matching TRBD2 (5 bases). Germline V lookup: CDR1 MNHEY, CDR2 SMNVEV (reference sequence). This CDR3 comprises 13 residues. Trimming took off 3 bases at V and 4 bases at J, with 10 bases between the two ends. CDR3 residues: CASSLARAYEQYF. The CDR3 region has the DNA TGTGCCAGCAGTTTGGCGAGGGCGTACGAGCAGTACTTC.

A single count supports this clone. This chain links TRBV14 with TRBJ2-5; 8 bases agree with TRBD1. With V trimmed by 0 bases and J by 5 bases, 5 bases remained unmatched. The CDR3 is 15 residues long. Germline V gene lookup returns CDR1 SGHDN and CDR2 FVKESK. This CDR3 is CASSQDIRGRETQYF. Here the CDR3 DNA reads TGTGCCAGCAGCCAAGATATCAGGGGGCGGGAGACCCAGTACTTC.

This chain uses TRBV30 with TRBJ2-7; D may be TRBD2 (6 bases). Between the trimmed V and J ends, which lost 3 bases and 0 bases, there was a span of 12 bases. This CDR3 is 14 amino acids long. Per germline, CDR1 GTSNPN and CDR2 SVGIG (reference sequence). This chain's CDR3 is CAWSLSGVSYEQYF. CDR3 in DNA: TGTGCCTGGAGCCTTTCGGGGGTCTCCTACGAGCAGTACTTC.

The chain employs TRBV25-1 and TRBJ2-7; 10 nucleotides align to TRBD1. The CDR3 spans 14 residues. Germline lookup yields CDR1 MGHDK and CDR2 SYGVNS. After removal of 8 bases from V and 1 base from J, the junction contained 5 bases not matched to a gene. The CDR3 DNA reads TGTGCCAGCTCCGGGGACAGGGGATCCTACGAGCAGTACTTC. Translation: CASSGDRGSYEQYF.

This clone was observed once. The gene calls are TRBV3-1 (or the pseudogene TRBV3-2) and TRBJ2-1; tentatively, D is TRBD2 (6 bases). Germline V CDR1 and CDR2: LGHDT, YNNKEL (reference sequence). The V and J ends lost 8 bases and 4 bases respectively, with 21 bases between them. This CDR3 contains 16 residues. The CDR3 DNA follows: TGTGCCAGCGAAGCTCATATGGGGACTGGATACAATGAGCAGTTCTTC. The encoded protein is CASEAHMGTGYNEQFF.

The chain couples TRBV6-5 to TRBJ2-1, with TRBD2 matching 8 bases. The CDR3 covers 14 residues. Per the germline V gene, CDR1 is MNHEY and CDR2 is SVGAGI. Losses at the gene ends were 4 bases for V and 10 bases for J; bases not matched to a gene: 9. The chain's CDR3 is CASSFTGGPGEQFF. CDR3 nucleotides: TGTGCCAGCAGTTTTACGGGGGGGCCAGGCGAGCAGTTCTTC.

In this sample, this clone turned up many times. The chain joins TRBV18 to TRBJ2-7; D uncertain. Trimming left V 2 bases short and J 6 bases short, with 32 bases between. From germline, CDR1 is KGHSH and CDR2 LQKENI. This CDR3 has 20 residues. The CDR3 region has the DNA TGTGCCAGCTCACCAAAGTCCCTTGGGCAAACCATTGGTGTGTTCCGCGAGCAGTACTTC. Its translation: CASSPKSLGQTIGVFREQYF.

J is TRBJ2-2 and V is TRBV11-3; 9 bases agree with TRBD1. V trimming: 3 bases; J trimming: 5 bases; junction bases outside the gene matches: 1. The CDR3 spans 14 residues. Germline V lookup: CDR1 SGHNT, CDR2 YENEEA. CDR3 nucleotides: TGTGCCAGCAGCTTCGGACAGGGGACCGGGGAGCTGTTTTTT. Protein product: CASSFGQGTGELFF.

This clone has only one observation. The rearrangement uses TRBV2 and TRBJ2-7; 8 bases are shared with TRBD2. This CDR3 region has 13 residues. Germline V lookup: CDR1 SNHLY, CDR2 FYNNEI. Trimming at V came to 4 bases and at J to 6 bases, leaving 5 bases not matched to a gene. The CDR3 spells CASSVGGGAEQYF. DNA of the CDR3: TGTGCCAGCAGTGTCGGGGGGGGCGCCGAGCAGTACTTC.

CDR3 sequence reads: CASSRPGQGRDGYTF. The CDR3 DNA sequence: TGTGCCAGCAGTCGCCCGGGACAGGGAAGGGACGGCTACACCTTC. The chain uses TRBV6-6 and TRBJ1-2, with 9 bases fitting TRBD1. V lost 5 bases to trimming and J lost 8 bases; unmatched junction nucleotides: 12. Germline values: CDR1 MNHNY, CDR2 SVGAGI (reference sequence). The CDR3 totals 15 residues.

The chain joins TRBV11-3 to TRBJ1-4; 9 positions agree with TRBD1. Germline CDR1 reads SGHNT; CDR2 reads YENEEA. The junction had 8 bases not matched to a gene; V was cut back by 8 bases and J by 7 bases. The CDR3 is 14 residues long. CDR3: CASRDTGGGEKLFF. The CDR3 coding sequence is TGTGCCAGCCGTGATACAGGGGGCGGTGAAAAACTGTTTTTT.

The chain joins TRBV6-6 to TRBJ1-1; possibly TRBD1 for D (5 bases). Trimming stripped 5 bases from V and 11 bases from J, with 18 bases between. The CDR3 runs to 13 residues. Germline lookup yields CDR1 MNHNY and CDR2 SVGAGI (reference sequence). CDR3 in amino acids: CASSTGGPSGAFF. The CDR3 nucleotides are TGTGCCAGCAGTACCGGTGGGCCCTCAGGGGCTTTCTTT.

CDR3 DNA sequence: TGTGCCGCTGAGCCCGCTAGCGGCCTCACCTACGAGCAGTACTTC. This gives the protein CAAEPASGLTYEQYF. The rearrangement links TRBV7-9 to TRBJ2-7; 7 bases match TRBD2. This CDR3 is built from 15 residues. CDR1 is SEHNR, CDR2 FQNEAQ, per germline (reference sequence). Trimming removed 11 bases from V and 2 bases from J; junction bases left unmatched: 15. The full variable domain, completed using reference TRBV7-9 and TRBJ2-7, is DTGVSQNPRHKITKRGQNVTFRCDPISEHNRLYWYRQTLGQGPEFLTYFQNEAQLEKSRLLSDRFSAERPKGSFSTLEIQRTEQGDSAMYLCAAEPASGLTYEQYFGPGTRLTVT.

The CDR3 nucleotides read TGTGCCAGCAGCCGAATAAACAGGGGGAACTATGGCTACACCTTC. As protein: CASSRINRGNYGYTF. The J gene is TRBJ1-2, the V gene TRBV6-5; the match to TRBD1 covers 8 bases. Germline V gene sequence: CDR1 MNHEY, CDR2 SVGAGI. The V gene end was trimmed by 6 bases and the J gene end by 2 bases; junction bases not matched to a gene: 8. The CDR3 extends over 15 amino acids.

As for this clone: Other DNA sequences within the sample encode an identical CDR3. This chain connects TRBV28 to TRBJ2-5; 9 bases line up with TRBD1. The CDR3 is 15 amino acids. V lost 6 bases and J lost 2; bases outside the gene matches: 7. The germline V gene has CDR1 MDHEN and CDR2 SYDVKM. The CDR3 loop is CASSRGGTGQETQYF. CDR3 sequence (DNA): TGTGCCAGCAGCCGTGGCGGGACAGGGCAAGAGACCCAGTACTTC.

The chain uses TRBV7-9 and TRBJ1-5, with a weak D call TRBD1 (5 bases). Looked up from germline, CDR1 is SEHNR and CDR2 is FQNEAQ (reference sequence). The CDR3 runs to 12 residues. The V end was cut by 3 bases, the J end by 6 bases, with 6 bases between. The CDR3 region has the DNA TGTGCCAGCAGCTTGGGGGGTCAGCCCCAGCATTTT. Translation gives CASSLGGQPQHF.

The count of this clone is one. The V gene is TRBV5-1, the J gene TRBJ2-7; TRBD1 aligns across 11 bases. Trimming took 5 bases from V and 6 from J; bases not matched to a gene: 7. Per germline, CDR1 SGHRS and CDR2 YFSETQ. This CDR3 comprises 14 residues. CDR3 DNA: TGCGCCAGCAGACCCGGACAGGGGGCGGGCGAGCAGTACTTC. Its protein product is CASRPGQGAGEQYF.

The gene calls are TRBV19 and TRBJ2-1, with D possibly TRBD1 on 6 matching bases. Germline V lookup: CDR1 LNHDA, CDR2 SQIVND (reference sequence). The CDR3 totals 16 residues. V lost 3 bases, J lost 4 bases, and 16 bases lay in between. Here the CDR3 DNA reads TGTGCCAGTAGTATTCTGGACAGTCTATCTTACAATGAGCAGTTCTTC. Translating it yields CASSILDSLSYNEQFF.

The chain is built from TRBV2 and TRBJ2-7, with D tentatively TRBD2 (5 bases). This CDR3 spans 15 amino acids. Germline V CDR1 and CDR2: SNHLY, FYNNEI. V lost 0 bases to trimming and J lost 3 bases, with 12 bases between them. In nucleotides, the CDR3 is TGTGCCAGCAGTGAAGCGCGGGTTTCTATCTACGAGCAGTACTTC. This encodes CASSEARVSIYEQYF.

The chain links TRBV18 to TRBJ2-7; 8 bases fit TRBD2. Germline CDR1 reads KGHSH; CDR2 reads LQKENI. After removal of 5 bases from V and 7 bases from J, the junction contained 16 bases not matched to a gene. CDR3 length: 16 residues. The DNA for the CDR3 is TGTGCCAGCTCAAAACAAATAACCGGGACTAGTATAGAGCAGTACTTC. Translation gives CASSKQITGTSIEQYF.

V usage is TRBV19 and J usage is TRBJ2-7; D perhaps matches TRBD2 (5 bases). V lost 3 bases and J lost 7, with 10 bases in between. Germline V lookup: CDR1 LNHDA, CDR2 SQIVND (reference sequence). The CDR3 is made up of 12 amino acids. The CDR3 DNA follows: TGTGCCAGTAGTATCGGACCGGGAGAGCAGTACTTC. Its translation is CASSIGPGEQYF. Full variable domain (missing parts from reference TRBV19 and TRBJ2-7): DGGITQSPKYLFRKEGQNVTLSCEQNLNHDAMYWYRQDPGQGLRLIYYSQIVNDFQKGDIAEGYSVSREKKESFPLTVTSAQKNPTAFYLCASSIGPGEQYFGPGTRLTVT.